The sample holds many counts of the clone carrying this T cell receptor (beta chain). Its antigen is not known. The junction differs from germline at one of its ends, possibly a read error. This record belongs to a study of T cell repertoires in cytomegalovirus infection. Study information: Epitope selection comprised recently identified HLA-C-restricted CMV epitopes and well-studied HLA-B-restricted CMV epitopes.

Study-wide results and caveats: Public TCR beta family frequency separated CMV-and-HLA carriers, including in an independent cohort.

CDR1 and CDR2 from the germline V gene are MGHRA and YSYEKL. This CDR3 region has 11 residues. TCRdb fed the reads into MiXCR, producing one record per CDR3 protein. The sample holds 900,000 to 950,000 distinct CDR3 sequences, approximately 31% seen once. Material: cultured CD8+ T cells from PBMCs, obtained from culture after CMV antigen stimulation. This chain connects TRBV4-1 to TRBJ1-1; maybe TRBD1 (5 bases). The clonotype comes from a human donor in good health (CMV status not recorded). Some clones in this sample may be carry-over from other donors' samples. The CDR3 loop reads CASSQGTEAFF. CDR3 nucleotides: TGTGCCAGCAGCCAGGGAACTGAAGCTTTCTTT.